The table lists the clone carrying this T cell receptor beta chain with many counts. The data were taken from a study of T cells in Graves' hyperthyroidism and ophthalmopathy. The investigators amplified TCR beta CDR3 regions from RNA transcripts. The HTBI primer set drove a first-round RT-PCR of the TCR CDR3. MiXCR, run by TCRdb on the multiplex PCR reads, gives a single entry per CDR3 protein. The data hold hundreds of thousands of distinct CDR3 sequences, with approximately 14% observed a single time. This CDR3 contains 14 residues. Germline lookup yields CDR1 SNHLY and CDR2 FYNNEI. With V trimmed by 1 base and J by 8 bases, 5 bases remained unmatched.

The sequence came from a man younger than 35 with Graves' ophthalmopathy. Sequencing was performed on blood. The chain joins TRBV2 to TRBJ1-2; 9 bases are shared with TRBD1. The CDR3 protein is CASSEDRGHEGYTF. Written as DNA, the CDR3 is TGTGCCAGCAGTGAAGACAGGGGGCACGAGGGCTACACCTTC.